The 10 T cell receptor beta chains below come from one sample, sequenced in a study of T cell responses to AZD1222 COVID-19 vaccine. The protocol was immunoSEQ multiplex PCR, while the TCRdb copy is restricted to in-frame clones and leaves out a portion. The repertoire consists of roughly 120,000 clones, with around 89% occurring once and the leading ten covering less than 6.5%. Sequencing used peripheral blood, obtained 28 days after the second AZD1222 dose. The receptor source for this set is an adult who received the AZD1222 COVID-19 vaccine.

The V call is TRBV4-2, the J call TRBJ2-7, with D possibly matching TRBD2 (6 bases). Germline V gene lookup returns CDR1 LGHNA and CDR2 YNFKEQ. This CDR3 comprises 15 residues. The V and J ends lost 3 bases and 1 base respectively, with 13 bases between them. The CDR3 DNA reads as TGTGCCAGCAGCCAGGAGGGGAGAGGGTCCTACGAGCAGTACTTC. It encodes CASSQEGRGSYEQYF.

This rearrangement joins TRBV24-1 to TRBJ1-2; D is ambiguous. Trimming shortened V by 5 bases and J by 7 bases, and 16 bases separated the two germline ends. The CDR3 has 14 amino acids. The V gene's germline CDR1 is KGHDR and CDR2 SFDVKD. Here the CDR3 DNA reads TGTGCCACCAGTGGGTCGTGGAGCAGCGCTGGCTACACCTTC. It yields the protein CATSGSWSSAGYTF.

V is TRBV2 and J is TRBJ1-4; 7 nucleotides match TRBD1. J was trimmed by 4 bases and V by 3 bases; bases with no gene match: 5. Germline CDR1 SNHLY, CDR2 FYNNEI. The CDR3 spans 15 residues. CDR3 amino acids: CASSDPGQLNEKLFF. The CDR3 nucleotides are TGTGCCAGCAGTGATCCGGGACAGCTTAATGAAAAACTGTTTTTT.

The chain is built from TRBV7-2 and TRBJ1-2, with D tentatively TRBD1 (6 bases). Germline assignment: CDR1 SGHTA and CDR2 FQGNSA. The CDR3 contains 16 residues. V was cut by 5 bases and J by 4 bases, with 20 bases left in between. CDR3 amino acids: CASSLQGQGGGYGYTF. The DNA of the CDR3 is TGTGCCAGCAGCCTCCAGGGGCAGGGAGGGGGCTATGGCTACACCTTC.

V usage is TRBV7-9 and J usage is TRBJ1-2; 7 bases are shared with TRBD1. The V gene's germline CDR1 is SEHNR and CDR2 FQNEAQ (reference sequence). CDR3 size: 14 residues. The ends lost 2 bases at V and 12 bases at J; junction bases unmatched: 12. CDR3 in amino acids: CASSLLPTGELDTF. In nucleotides, the CDR3 is TGTGCCAGCAGCTTATTACCCACAGGGGAATTGGACACCTTC.

The chain couples TRBV7-3 to TRBJ2-5; D is tentatively TRBD1 or TRBD2 (6 bases each). V lost 2 bases and J lost 2, with 9 bases in between. Germline V gives CDR1 SGHTA, CDR2 FQGTGA. There are 14 residues in the CDR3. The CDR3 bases are TGTGCCAGCAGCTTAGGGGGGCAGCAAGAGACCCAGTACTTC. Translated, it gives CASSLGGQQETQYF. Full variable domain (outside the CDR3, taken from reference TRBV7-3 and TRBJ2-5): GAGVSQTPSNKVTEKGKYVELRCDPISGHTALYWYRQSLGQGPEFLIYFQGTGAADDSGLPNDRFFAVRPEGSVSTLKIQRTERGDSAVYLCASSLGGQQETQYFGPGTRLLVL.

V usage is TRBV27 and J usage is TRBJ2-2; possible D gene TRBD2, 6 bases. The CDR3 runs to 14 residues. Trimming stripped 4 bases from V and 5 bases from J, with 11 bases between. Per the germline V gene, CDR1 is MNHEY and CDR2 is SMNVEV (reference sequence). The CDR3 sequence is CASSWGVGTGELFF. CDR3 nucleotide sequence: TGTGCCAGCAGTTGGGGGGTTGGGACCGGGGAGCTGTTTTTT.

The chain is built from TRBV3-1 (or the pseudogene TRBV3-2) and TRBJ1-2; a possible D gene is TRBD1 (5 bases). The CDR3 is made up of 16 amino acids. Trimming pared 0 bases from V and 2 bases from J, leaving 13 bases between. CDR1 is LGHDT and CDR2 is YNNKEL in the germline V gene (reference sequence). CDR3 loop: CASSQDGAVLNYGYTF. Written as DNA, the CDR3 is TGTGCCAGCAGCCAAGATGGGGCAGTCCTGAACTATGGCTACACCTTC.

The chain uses TRBV28 and TRBJ1-5; perhaps TRBD1 as D (6 bases). The CDR3 is 15 amino acids. V lost 5 bases and J lost 3, with 14 bases in between. Germline V lookup: CDR1 MDHEN, CDR2 SYDVKM. The CDR3 nucleotides are TGTGCCAGCAGTCTCACAGGGACGACCAATCAGCCCCAGCATTTT. It translates to CASSLTGTTNQPQHF.

The V and J genes are TRBV19 and TRBJ1-1; 7 bases match TRBD1. The junction had 5 bases not matched to a gene; V was cut back by 7 bases and J by 0 bases. Germline assignment: CDR1 LNHDA and CDR2 SQIVND (reference sequence). The CDR3 runs 14 residues. CDR3 residues: CASMQGGLNTEAFF. CDR3 sequence (DNA): TGTGCCAGTATGCAGGGGGGGTTGAACACTGAAGCTTTCTTT.